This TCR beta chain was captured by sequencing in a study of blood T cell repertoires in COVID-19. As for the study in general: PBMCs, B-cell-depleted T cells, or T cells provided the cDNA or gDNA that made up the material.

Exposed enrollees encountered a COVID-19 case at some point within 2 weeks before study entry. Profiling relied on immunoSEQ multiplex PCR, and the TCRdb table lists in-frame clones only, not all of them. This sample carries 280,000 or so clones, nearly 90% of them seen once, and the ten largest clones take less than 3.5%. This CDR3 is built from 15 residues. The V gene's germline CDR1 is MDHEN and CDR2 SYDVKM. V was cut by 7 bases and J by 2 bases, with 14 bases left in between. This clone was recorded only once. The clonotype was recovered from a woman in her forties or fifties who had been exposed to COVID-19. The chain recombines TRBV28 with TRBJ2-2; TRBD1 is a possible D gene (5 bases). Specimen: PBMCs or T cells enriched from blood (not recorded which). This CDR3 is CASKKPTGNTGELFF. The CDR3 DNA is TGTGCCAGCAAAAAACCCACAGGAAACACCGGGGAGCTGTTTTTT.